This TCR beta chain was recovered during a study of Graves' ophthalmopathy and Graves' hyperthyroidism. This clonotype has ten or more counts. Its antigen is currently unknown. RNA served as the template for amplifying TCR beta CDR3 regions. RT-PCR was first run with HTBI primers, then multiplex PCR in a second round. TCRdb fed the multiplex PCR reads into MiXCR, producing one record per CDR3 protein. Of 45,000 to 60,000 distinct CDR3 sequences listed, less than 55% are singletons. V was clipped by 7 bases and J by 4 bases; unmatched bases: 4. CDR3 size: 14 residues. The germline gives CDR1 SGHRS, CDR2 YFSETQ. Study observations and caveats: Blood also contained most of the expanded thyroid clonotypes above 0.001 frequency.

Someone took the PBMCs out of around 10 ml of fresh peripheral blood. The sequencing sample was made of peripheral blood. V is TRBV5-1 and J is TRBJ2-1; 11 bases agree with TRBD2. The receptor was isolated from an adult woman with Graves' ophthalmopathy. As DNA, the CDR3 is TGCGCCAGCTACTTAGCGGGAGGGTACAATGAGCAGTTCTTC. This gives the protein CASYLAGGYNEQFF.